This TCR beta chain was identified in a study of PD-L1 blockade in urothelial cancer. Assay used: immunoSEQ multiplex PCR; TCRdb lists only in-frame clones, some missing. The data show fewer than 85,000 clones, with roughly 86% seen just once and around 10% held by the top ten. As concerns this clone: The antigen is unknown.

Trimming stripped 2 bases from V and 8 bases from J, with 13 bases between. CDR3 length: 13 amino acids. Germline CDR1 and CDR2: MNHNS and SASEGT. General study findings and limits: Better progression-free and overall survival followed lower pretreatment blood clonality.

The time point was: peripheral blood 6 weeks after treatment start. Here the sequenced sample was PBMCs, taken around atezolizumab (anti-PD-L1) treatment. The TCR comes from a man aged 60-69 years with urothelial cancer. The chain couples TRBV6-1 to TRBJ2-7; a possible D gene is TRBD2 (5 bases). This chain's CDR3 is CASSESPSGKQYF. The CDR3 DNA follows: TGTGCCAGCAGTGAAAGTCCCTCCGGGAAGCAGTACTTC.